The 9 T cell receptor beta chains in this list originate from one sample, sequenced in a study of blood T cell repertoires in COVID-19. The table came from immunoSEQ multiplex PCR; TCRdb's copy has only in-frame clones and leaves some out. Of fewer than 250,000 clones listed, about 81% are singletons. Sequences were obtained from PBMCs or T cells enriched from blood (not recorded which). The receptor set was obtained from a woman between 25 and 40 years old who had recovered from COVID-19.

V usage is TRBV27 and J usage is TRBJ1-6; TRBD1 might be the D (5 bases). Trimming took 5 bases from V and 9 from J, leaving 14 bases between them. Germline CDR1 and CDR2: MNHEY and SMNVEV (reference sequence). This CDR3 is 14 amino acids long. CDR3 amino acids: CASSHPGELSPLHF. The CDR3 region has the DNA TGTGCCAGCAGTCATCCGGGGGAACTTTCACCCCTCCACTTT.

V gene TRBV6-5 combines with J gene TRBJ2-5, with 7 bases that match TRBD1. V gave up 7 bases and J gave up 3 bases; unmatched junction bases: 5. CDR3 size: 13 residues. The germline CDR1 and CDR2 sequences are MNHEY and SVGAGI. The CDR3 loop is CASTKDREETQYF. The CDR3, as DNA: TGTGCCAGCACGAAAGACAGGGAAGAGACCCAGTACTTC.

The rearrangement uses TRBV19 and TRBJ2-7, with TRBD2 matching over 8 bases. Unmatched junction bases numbered 9, after V lost 5 bases and J lost 6 bases. Germline V gene data show CDR1 as LNHDA and CDR2 as SQIVND (reference sequence). The CDR3 is 14 residues long. The chain's CDR3 is CASSPPGGRGEQYF. The CDR3 coding sequence is TGTGCCAGTAGTCCCCCGGGGGGGCGAGGCGAGCAGTACTTC. Complete variable domain (other parts from reference TRBV19 and TRBJ2-7): DGGITQSPKYLFRKEGQNVTLSCEQNLNHDAMYWYRQDPGQGLRLIYYSQIVNDFQKGDIAEGYSVSREKKESFPLTVTSAQKNPTAFYLCASSPPGGRGEQYFGPGTRLTVT.

This rearrangement joins TRBV29-1 to TRBJ1-1; TRBD1 is a possible D gene (5 bases). V shed 6 bases and J shed 1 base, with 12 bases lying between them. The CDR3 loop spans 13 amino acids. CDR1 SQVTM and CDR2 ANQGSEA come from the germline V gene. CDR3 DNA sequence: TGCAGCGTCTTCAGGGTGACGAACACTGAAGCTTTCTTT. Translation gives CSVFRVTNTEAFF.

V usage is TRBV2 and J usage is TRBJ2-3; 7 bases agree with TRBD1. Germline V lookup: CDR1 SNHLY, CDR2 FYNNEI. The ends lost 8 bases at V and 2 bases at J; junction bases unmatched: 16. The CDR3 is 17 residues long. CDR3 DNA: TGTGCCAGCGCCCGCACGGGGACGACAGGGCTCACAGATACGCAGTATTTT. Protein product: CASARTGTTGLTDTQYF.

The chain employs TRBV6-6 and TRBJ2-5, with 9 positions matching TRBD1. The germline gives CDR1 MNHNY, CDR2 SVGAGI (reference sequence). V was pared by 1 base and J by 4 bases, with 4 bases of the junction left unmatched. The CDR3 sequence is 15 residues long. The CDR3 spells CASSYLTGGGETQYF. The CDR3 DNA reads TGTGCCAGCAGTTACTTAACAGGGGGCGGAGAGACCCAGTACTTC.

Only a few counts were recorded for this clone. The gene calls are TRBV2 and TRBJ1-5; D uncertain. The germline CDR1 and CDR2 sequences are SNHLY and FYNNEI. The V and J ends lost 4 bases and 0 bases respectively, with 10 bases between them. CDR3 length: 15 residues. Here the CDR3 DNA reads TGTGCCAGCAGTGTTGGCAGACATAGCAATCAGCCCCAGCATTTT. Amino acid sequence: CASSVGRHSNQPQHF.

The J gene is TRBJ1-6, the V gene TRBV30; TRBD1 matches at 8 bases. V lost 4 bases, J lost 9 bases, and 2 bases stayed unmatched. The CDR3 is made up of 12 amino acids. Germline-derived CDR1 and CDR2 are GTSNPN and SVGIG (reference sequence). The DNA for the CDR3 is TGTGCCTGGATCCAGGGGGCTTCACCCCTCCACTTT. It is translated as CAWIQGASPLHF.

This clone was recorded a few times. The chain is built from TRBV9 and TRBJ2-1; 7 bases agree with TRBD2. The junction had 11 bases not matched to a gene; V was cut back by 4 bases and J by 7 bases. The CDR3 contains 15 residues. Germline V gene data show CDR1 as SGDLS and CDR2 as YYNGEE. Here the CDR3 DNA reads TGTGCCAGCAGCCCCCTGGCGGGAGCTCCGAATGAGCAGTTCTTC. Amino acid sequence: CASSPLAGAPNEQFF.